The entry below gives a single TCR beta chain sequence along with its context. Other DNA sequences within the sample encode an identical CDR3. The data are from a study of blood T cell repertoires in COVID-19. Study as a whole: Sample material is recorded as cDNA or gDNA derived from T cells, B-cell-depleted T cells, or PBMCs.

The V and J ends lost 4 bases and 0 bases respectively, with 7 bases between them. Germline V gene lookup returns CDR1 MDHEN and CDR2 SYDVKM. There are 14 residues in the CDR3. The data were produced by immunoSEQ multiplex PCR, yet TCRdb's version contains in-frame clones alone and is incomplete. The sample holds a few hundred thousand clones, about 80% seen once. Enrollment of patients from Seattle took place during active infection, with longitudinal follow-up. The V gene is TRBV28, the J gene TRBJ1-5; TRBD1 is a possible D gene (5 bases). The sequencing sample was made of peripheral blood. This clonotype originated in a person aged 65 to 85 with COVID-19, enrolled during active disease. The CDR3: CASSSRVSNQPQHF. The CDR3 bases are TGTGCCAGCAGTTCCAGGGTTAGCAATCAGCCCCAGCATTTT.